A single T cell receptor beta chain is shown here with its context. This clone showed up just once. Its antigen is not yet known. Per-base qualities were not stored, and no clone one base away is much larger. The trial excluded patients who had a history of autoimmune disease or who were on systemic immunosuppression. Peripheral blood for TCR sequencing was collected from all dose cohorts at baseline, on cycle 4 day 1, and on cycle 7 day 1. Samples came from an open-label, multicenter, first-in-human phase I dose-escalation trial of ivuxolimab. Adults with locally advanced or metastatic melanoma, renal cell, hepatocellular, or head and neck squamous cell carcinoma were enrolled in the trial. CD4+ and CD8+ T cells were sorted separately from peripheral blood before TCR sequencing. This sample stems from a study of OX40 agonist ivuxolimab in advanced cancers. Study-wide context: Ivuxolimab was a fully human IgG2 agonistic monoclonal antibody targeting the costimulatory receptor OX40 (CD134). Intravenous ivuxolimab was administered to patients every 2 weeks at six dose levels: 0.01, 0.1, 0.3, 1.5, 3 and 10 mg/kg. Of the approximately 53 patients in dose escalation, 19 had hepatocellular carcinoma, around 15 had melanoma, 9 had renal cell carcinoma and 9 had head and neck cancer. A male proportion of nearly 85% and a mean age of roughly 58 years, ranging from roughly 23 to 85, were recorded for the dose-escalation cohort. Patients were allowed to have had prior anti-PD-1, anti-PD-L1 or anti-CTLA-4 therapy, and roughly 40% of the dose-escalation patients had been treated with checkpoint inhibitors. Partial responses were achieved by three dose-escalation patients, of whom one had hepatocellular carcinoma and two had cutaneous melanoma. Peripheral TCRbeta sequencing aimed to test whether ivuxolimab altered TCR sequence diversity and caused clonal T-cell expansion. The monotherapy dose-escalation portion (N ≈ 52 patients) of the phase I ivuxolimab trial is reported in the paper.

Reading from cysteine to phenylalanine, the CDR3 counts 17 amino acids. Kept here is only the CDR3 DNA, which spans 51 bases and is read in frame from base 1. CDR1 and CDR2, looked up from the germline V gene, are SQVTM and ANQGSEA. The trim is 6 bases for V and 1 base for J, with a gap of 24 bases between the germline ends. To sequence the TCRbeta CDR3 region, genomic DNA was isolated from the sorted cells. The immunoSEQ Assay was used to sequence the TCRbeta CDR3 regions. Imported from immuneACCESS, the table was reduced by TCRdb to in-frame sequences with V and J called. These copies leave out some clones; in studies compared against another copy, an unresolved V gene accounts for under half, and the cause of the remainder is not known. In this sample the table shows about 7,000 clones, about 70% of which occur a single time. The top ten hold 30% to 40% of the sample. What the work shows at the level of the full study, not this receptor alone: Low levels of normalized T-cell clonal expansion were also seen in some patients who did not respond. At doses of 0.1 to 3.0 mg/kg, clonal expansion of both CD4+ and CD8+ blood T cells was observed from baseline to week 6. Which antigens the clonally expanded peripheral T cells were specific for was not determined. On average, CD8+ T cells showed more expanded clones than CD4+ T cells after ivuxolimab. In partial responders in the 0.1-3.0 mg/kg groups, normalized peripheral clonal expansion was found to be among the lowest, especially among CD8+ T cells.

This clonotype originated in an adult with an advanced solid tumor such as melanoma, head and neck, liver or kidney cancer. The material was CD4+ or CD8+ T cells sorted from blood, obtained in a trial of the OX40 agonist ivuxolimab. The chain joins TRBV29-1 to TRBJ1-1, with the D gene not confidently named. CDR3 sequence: CSVHRIPQGPGNTEAFF. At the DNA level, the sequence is TGCAGCGTCCATAGAATACCCCAAGGACCGGGGAACACTGAAGCTTTCTTT.